The following is a TCR beta chain sequence with its context. This clone was seen only a few times. Its target antigen remains unknown. No qualities accompany the bases; no much larger clone lies one base away. The trial excluded patients who had a history of autoimmune disease or were on systemic immunosuppression. Peripheral blood for TCR sequencing was collected from all dose cohorts at baseline, on cycle 4 day 1, and on cycle 7 day 1. The samples were taken from a phase I, first-in-human, multicenter, open-label dose-escalation trial of ivuxolimab. The trial enrolled adults with locally advanced or metastatic head and neck squamous cell, hepatocellular, melanoma or renal cell carcinoma. Before TCR sequencing, CD4+ and CD8+ T cells were separately sorted from peripheral blood. This record comes from a study of OX40 agonist ivuxolimab in advanced cancers. Background for the entire study: Ivuxolimab was a fully human IgG2 agonistic monoclonal antibody targeting the costimulatory receptor OX40 (CD134). Intravenous ivuxolimab was administered to patients every 2 weeks at six dose levels: 0.01, 0.1, 0.3, 1.5, 3 and 10 mg/kg. Of the roughly 54 patients in dose escalation, about 20 had hepatocellular carcinoma, around 15 had melanoma, 9 had renal cell carcinoma and 9 had head and neck cancer. In the dose-escalation cohort, 82.7% of patients were male, and the mean age was around 60 years, with a range of 23 to 79. Patients were allowed to have had prior anti-PD-1, anti-PD-L1 or anti-CTLA-4 therapy, and approximately 39% of the dose-escalation patients had been treated with checkpoint inhibitors. Partial responses occurred in three dose-escalation patients: two with cutaneous melanoma and one with hepatocellular carcinoma. Peripheral TCRbeta sequencing was intended to test whether TCR sequence diversity was altered and clonal T-cell expansion was caused by ivuxolimab. The paper describes the monotherapy dose-escalation part (N of about 52 patients) of the phase I trial of ivuxolimab. Findings and caveats that apply to the study as a whole: Low levels of normalized T-cell clonal expansion were also seen in some nonresponding patients. After ivuxolimab, CD8+ T cells had more expanded clones than CD4+ T cells on average. The antigen specificity of the peripheral T cells that underwent clonal expansion was not determined. In partial responders in the 0.1-3.0 mg/kg groups, normalized peripheral clonal expansion was found to be among the lowest, especially among CD8+ T cells. Clonal expansion of both CD4+ and CD8+ blood T cells was observed from baseline to week 6 at doses 0.1 to 3.0 mg/kg.

Genomic DNA was isolated from the sorted cells so that the TCRbeta CDR3 region could be sequenced. The immunoSEQ Assay was used to sequence the TCRbeta CDR3 regions. Imported from immuneACCESS, the table was reduced by TCRdb to in-frame sequences with V and J called. These copies leave out some clones; in studies compared against another copy, an unresolved V gene accounts for under half, and the cause of the remainder is not known. The sample includes 35,000 to 40,000 clones, with about 90% observed a single time. Approximately 9.7% of the sample belongs to the ten largest clones. The CDR3 runs 11 amino acids, cysteine and phenylalanine included. The kept DNA is CDR3 alone, 33 bases in frame from the first base. CDR1 LNHDA and CDR2 SQIVND were looked up in the germline V gene (reference sequence). Between the V and J ends, shortened by 5 bases and 6 bases respectively, the junction contains 7 bases.

The chain is encoded by TRBV19 joined to TRBJ1-1, with no reliable assignment of the D segment. The receptor was derived from an adult with an advanced solid tumor such as melanoma, head and neck, liver or kidney cancer. The sequencing here drew on CD4+ or CD8+ T cells sorted from blood, taken in a trial of the OX40 agonist ivuxolimab. The DNA is TGTGCCAGTAGTTCAAAATCTGAAGCTTTCTTT. The encoded protein is CASSSKSEAFF.